The 15 T cell receptor beta chains listed next were all sequenced from one sample in a study of beta chain features in type 1 diabetes. Study-wide findings and caveats: For Type 1 diabetes patients, all four CD4+ subsets carried TCRB CDR3s that were moderately but significantly shorter.

Antigens for these TCRs are unknown. Every bit of the isolated RNA underwent reverse transcription, so sequencing read expressed TCRB transcripts. The protocol was immunoSEQ multiplex PCR, while the TCRdb copy is restricted to in-frame clones and leaves out a portion. The table lists around 280,000 clones, over 14% of them singletons, with 0.015% to 0.019% in the top ten. Specimen: naive CD4+ T cells from blood. The receptors come from a man aged 18 to 29 with type 1 diabetes.

This clone turned up a few times. The V call is TRBV30, the J call TRBJ1-4, with 7 bases lining up with TRBD1. Trimming took 3 bases from V and 4 from J; bases not matched to a gene: 5. Germline values: CDR1 GTSNPN, CDR2 SVGIG (reference sequence). This CDR3 region has 14 residues. CDR3 residues: CAWRKGAVNEKLFF. Written as DNA, the CDR3 is TGTGCCTGGAGAAAGGGGGCCGTTAATGAAAAACTGTTTTTT.

This clone was seen only a few times. The chain combines TRBV27 with TRBJ2-7; the match to TRBD1 covers 7 bases. V lost 5 bases to trimming and J lost 4 bases; unmatched junction nucleotides: 5. There are 13 residues in the CDR3. Germline V gene sequence: CDR1 MNHEY, CDR2 SMNVEV (reference sequence). This CDR3 reads CASSPSQGYEQYF. The CDR3, as DNA: TGTGCCAGCAGTCCATCACAGGGGTACGAGCAGTACTTC.

The table lists this clone with a few counts. The J gene is TRBJ2-1, the V gene TRBV4-3; the D gene is possibly TRBD2 (6 bases). CDR1 is LGHNA and CDR2 is YSLEER in the germline V gene. CDR3 length: 13 amino acids. Trimming cost V 0 bases and J 10 bases, with 10 bases left between them. CDR3 region: CASSQDRRGEQFF. In nucleotides, the CDR3 is TGCGCCAGCAGCCAAGATCGGAGGGGAGAGCAGTTCTTC.

The chain links TRBV5-1 to TRBJ2-1; 7 nucleotides align to TRBD2. Germline trimming cut 0 bases from V and 0 bases from J; bases unmatched to any gene: 6. Germline loops: CDR1 SGHRS, CDR2 YFSETQ. CDR3 length: 17 residues. DNA for the CDR3: TGCGCCAGCAGCTTGGCCCAGCTAGCGGACTCCTACAATGAGCAGTTCTTC. Amino acid sequence: CASSLAQLADSYNEQFF.

J is TRBJ2-1 and V is TRBV20-1; D is perhaps TRBD1 (5 bases). Trimming took 5 bases from V and 6 from J, leaving 8 bases between them. This CDR3 has 11 amino acids. Germline V gene data show CDR1 as DFQATT and CDR2 as SNEGSKA (reference sequence). The CDR3 region is CSARRGNEQFF. CDR3 DNA sequence: TGCAGTGCTCGAAGGGGCAATGAGCAGTTCTTC.

This clone was counted only a few times. This chain links TRBV5-6 with TRBJ2-3; D unresolved. The V end lost 4 bases, the J end lost 5 bases, and 8 bases lay between the germline ends. In germline, CDR1 is SGHDT, CDR2 YYEEEE. The CDR3 contains 12 residues. The CDR3 loop reads CASSPVQDTQYF. CDR3 bases: TGTGCCAGCAGCCCGGTCCAAGATACGCAGTATTTT.

The chain recombines TRBV30 with TRBJ1-3; no clear D gene. The CDR3 is made up of 12 amino acids. In germline, CDR1 is GTSNPN, CDR2 SVGIG (reference sequence). Between the trimmed V and J ends, which lost 4 bases and 0 bases, there was a span of 4 bases. CDR3 in DNA: TGTGCCTGGAAATACTCTGGAAACACCATATATTTT. Translating it yields CAWKYSGNTIYF.

This clone was seen only a few times. The chain employs TRBV11-1 and TRBJ1-1, with D tentatively TRBD1 (6 bases). This CDR3 comprises 13 residues. The V gene lost 8 bases and the J gene lost 2 bases, with 12 bases spanning the gap. Germline V gene lookup returns CDR1 SGHAT and CDR2 FQDESV (reference sequence). This CDR3 is CASGQGTNTEAFF. The CDR3 DNA reads as TGTGCCAGCGGCCAGGGGACAAACACTGAAGCTTTCTTT.

This clone came up a few times. The genes are TRBV7-8 and TRBJ1-6, with D maybe TRBD1 (5 bases). The length of the CDR3 is 15 residues. Germline lookup yields CDR1 SGHVS and CDR2 FQNEAQ. The V end lost 1 base, the J end lost 8 bases, and 12 bases lay between the germline ends. The CDR3 bases are TGTGCCAGCAGCTTAGAAGGGGCAGGTCATTCACCCCTCCACTTT. It is translated as CASSLEGAGHSPLHF.

The gene calls are TRBV27 and TRBJ1-2; no clear D gene. This CDR3 contains 12 residues. Germline V lookup: CDR1 MNHEY, CDR2 SMNVEV (reference sequence). Trimming pared 5 bases from V and 3 bases from J, leaving 7 bases between. The DNA for the CDR3 is TGTGCCAGCAGTCCCTTATACTATGGCTACACCTTC. Translation: CASSPLYYGYTF.

CDR3 in DNA: TGTGCCAGCAGGAGACTAGCGGGGGGCCATACGCAGTATTTT. Protein: CASRRLAGGHTQYF. This chain uses TRBV5-6 with TRBJ2-3, with 13 bases fitting TRBD2. The V gene end was trimmed by 5 bases and the J gene end by 7 bases; junction bases not matched to a gene: 4. The CDR3 extends over 14 amino acids. In germline, CDR1 is SGHDT, CDR2 YYEEEE.

This clone occurred a few times. This chain uses TRBV29-1 with TRBJ2-3; TRBD2 is a possible D gene (6 bases). The V end was cut by 4 bases, the J end by 2 bases, with 19 bases between. CDR1 and CDR2 from the germline V gene are SQVTM and ANQGSEA. This CDR3 is 16 amino acids long. CDR3 residues: CSVVTDGTFHTDTQYF. The CDR3 DNA reads TGCAGCGTTGTAACAGACGGGACTTTTCACACAGATACGCAGTATTTT.

This clone was detected a few times. The CDR3 nucleotides are TGTGCCAGCAGCCAACAGGGGACAGAGACCCAGTACTTC. Its translation is CASSQQGTETQYF. The gene calls are TRBV14 and TRBJ2-5, with a weak D call TRBD1 (6 bases). The CDR3 totals 13 residues. The germline CDR1 and CDR2 sequences are SGHDN and FVKESK. V lost 2 bases to trimming and J lost 4 bases, with 8 bases between them.

The rearrangement links TRBV5-1 to TRBJ2-7; D perhaps matches TRBD1 (6 bases). With 4 bases removed from V and 0 bases from J, the gap between germline ends came to 14 bases. Looked up from germline, CDR1 is SGHRS and CDR2 is YFSETQ. The CDR3 is 15 amino acids. The CDR3 coding sequence is TGCGCCAGCAGCCCGACAGAACAGGGCTCCTACGAGCAGTACTTC. This codes for CASSPTEQGSYEQYF.

This clone was recorded a few times. This rearrangement joins TRBV4-3 to TRBJ1-2, with D hard to call. Trimming left V 0 bases short and J 8 bases short, with 13 bases between. CDR1 and CDR2 from the germline V gene are LGHNA and YSLEER. This CDR3 spans 14 amino acids. The DNA of the CDR3 is TGCGCCAGCAGCCAAGAAGGTGGAGGCGGGGGCTACACCTTC. Its translation: CASSQEGGGGGYTF.